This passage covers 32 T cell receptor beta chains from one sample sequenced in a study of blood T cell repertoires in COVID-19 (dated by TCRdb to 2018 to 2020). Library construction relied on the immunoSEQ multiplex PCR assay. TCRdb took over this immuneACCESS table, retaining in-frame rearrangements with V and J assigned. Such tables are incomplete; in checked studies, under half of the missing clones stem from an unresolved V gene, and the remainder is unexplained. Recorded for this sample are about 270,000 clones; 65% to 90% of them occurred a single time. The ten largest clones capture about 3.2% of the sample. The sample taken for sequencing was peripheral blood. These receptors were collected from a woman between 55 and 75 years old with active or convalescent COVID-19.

The CDR3 reads CASSFTRNQPQHF. The CDR3 DNA follows: TGTGCCAGCAGTTTCACCAGGAATCAGCCCCAGCATTTT. The rearrangement uses TRBV12-3 or TRBV12-4 and TRBJ1-5; unclear D gene. The germline V and J ends were trimmed by 3 bases and 4 bases, with 7 bases remaining between them. The CDR3 runs 13 residues.

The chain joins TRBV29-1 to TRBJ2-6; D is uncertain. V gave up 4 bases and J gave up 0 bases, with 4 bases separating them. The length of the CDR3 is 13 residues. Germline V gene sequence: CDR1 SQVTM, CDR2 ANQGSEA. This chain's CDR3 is CSVGASGANVLTF. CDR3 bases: TGCAGCGTTGGGGCCTCTGGGGCCAACGTCCTGACTTTC.

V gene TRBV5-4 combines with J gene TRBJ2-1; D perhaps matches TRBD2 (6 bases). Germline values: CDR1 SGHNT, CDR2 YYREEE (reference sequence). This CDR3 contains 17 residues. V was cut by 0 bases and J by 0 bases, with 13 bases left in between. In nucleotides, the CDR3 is TGTGCCAGCAGCTTGGCCGCGGGGCGAAGCTCCTACAATGAGCAGTTCTTC. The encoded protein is CASSLAAGRSSYNEQFF.

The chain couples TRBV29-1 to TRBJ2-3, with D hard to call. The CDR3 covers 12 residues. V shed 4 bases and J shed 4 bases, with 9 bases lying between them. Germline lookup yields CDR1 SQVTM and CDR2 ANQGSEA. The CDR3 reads CSVGPVADTQYF. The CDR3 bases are TGCAGCGTTGGCCCCGTAGCAGATACGCAGTATTTT.

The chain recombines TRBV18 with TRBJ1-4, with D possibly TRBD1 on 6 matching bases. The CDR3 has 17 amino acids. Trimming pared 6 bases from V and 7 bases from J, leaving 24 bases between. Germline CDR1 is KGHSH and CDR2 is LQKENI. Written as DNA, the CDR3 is TGTGCCAGCTCTGCTAACAGGGCCGAACAGGGCGGTGAAAAACTGTTTTTT. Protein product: CASSANRAEQGGEKLFF.

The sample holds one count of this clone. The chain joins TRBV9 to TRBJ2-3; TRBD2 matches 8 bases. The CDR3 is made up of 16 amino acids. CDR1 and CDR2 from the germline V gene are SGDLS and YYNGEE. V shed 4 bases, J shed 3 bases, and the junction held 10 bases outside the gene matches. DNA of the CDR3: TGTGCCAGCAGCCACTTCTCGCGGGGGGTGACAGATACGCAGTATTTT. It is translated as CASSHFSRGVTDTQYF.

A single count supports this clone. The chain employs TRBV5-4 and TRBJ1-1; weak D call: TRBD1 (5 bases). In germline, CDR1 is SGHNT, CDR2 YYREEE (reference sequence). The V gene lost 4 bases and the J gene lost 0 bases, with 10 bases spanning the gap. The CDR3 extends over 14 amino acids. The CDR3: CASSAGYMNTEAFF. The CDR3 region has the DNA TGTGCCAGCAGCGCAGGGTACATGAACACTGAAGCTTTCTTT.

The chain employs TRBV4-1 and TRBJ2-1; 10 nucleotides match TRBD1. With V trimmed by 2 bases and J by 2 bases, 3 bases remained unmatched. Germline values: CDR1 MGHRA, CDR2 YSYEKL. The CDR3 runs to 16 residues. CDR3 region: CASSQLGTGAYNEQFF. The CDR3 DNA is TGCGCCAGCAGCCAACTTGGGACAGGGGCCTACAATGAGCAGTTCTTC.

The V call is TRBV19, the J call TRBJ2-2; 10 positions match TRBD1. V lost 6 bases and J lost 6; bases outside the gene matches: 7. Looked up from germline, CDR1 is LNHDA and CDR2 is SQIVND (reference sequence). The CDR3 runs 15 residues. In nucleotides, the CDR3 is TGTGCCAGTAGAGGGACAGGGGCCCCGGCCGGGGAGCTGTTTTTT. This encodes CASRGTGAPAGELFF.

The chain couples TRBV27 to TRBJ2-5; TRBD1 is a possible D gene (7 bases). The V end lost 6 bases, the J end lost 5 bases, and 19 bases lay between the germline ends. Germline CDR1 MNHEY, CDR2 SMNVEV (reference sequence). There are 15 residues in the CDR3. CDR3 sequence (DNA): TGTGCCAGCAGGCACTACCAACAGGGGAGGGAGACCCAGTACTTC. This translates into CASRHYQQGRETQYF.

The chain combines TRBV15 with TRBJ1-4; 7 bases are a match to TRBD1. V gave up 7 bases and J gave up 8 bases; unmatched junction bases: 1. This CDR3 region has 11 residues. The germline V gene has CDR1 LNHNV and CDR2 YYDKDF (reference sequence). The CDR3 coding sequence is TGTGCCACCATGACAGGGGAAAAACTGTTTTTT. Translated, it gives CATMTGEKLFF.

Here the CDR3 DNA reads TGTGCCAGCAGTTCTTATCTTAGCGGGGGGGCCAATGAGCAGTTCTTC. This encodes CASSSYLSGGANEQFF. V gene TRBV5-4 combines with J gene TRBJ2-1; 11 positions agree with TRBD2. The germline V gene encodes CDR1 SGHNT and CDR2 YYREEE (reference sequence). The CDR3 is 16 residues long. Unmatched junction bases numbered 10, after V lost 5 bases and J lost 6 bases.

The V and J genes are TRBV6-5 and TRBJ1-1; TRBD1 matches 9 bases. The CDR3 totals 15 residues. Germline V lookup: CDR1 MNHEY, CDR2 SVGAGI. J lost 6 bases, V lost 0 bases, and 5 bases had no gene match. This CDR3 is CASSYSVQGAAEAFF. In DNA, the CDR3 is TGTGCCAGCAGTTACTCCGTACAGGGGGCCGCTGAAGCTTTCTTT.

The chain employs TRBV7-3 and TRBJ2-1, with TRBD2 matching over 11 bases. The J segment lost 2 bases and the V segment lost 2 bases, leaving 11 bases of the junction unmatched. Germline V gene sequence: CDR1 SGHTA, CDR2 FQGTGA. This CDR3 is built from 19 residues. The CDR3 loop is CASSLPPPRLAGTYNEQFF. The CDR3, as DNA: TGTGCCAGCAGCTTACCCCCCCCGAGACTAGCGGGAACCTACAATGAGCAGTTCTTC.

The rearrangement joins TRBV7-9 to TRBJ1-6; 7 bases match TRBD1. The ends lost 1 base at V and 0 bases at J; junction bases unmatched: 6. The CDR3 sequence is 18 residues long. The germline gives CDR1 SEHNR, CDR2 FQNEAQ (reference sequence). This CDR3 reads CASSLVEDRSSYNSPLHF. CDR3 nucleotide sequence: TGTGCCAGCAGCTTAGTAGAGGACAGGAGCTCCTATAATTCACCCCTCCACTTT.

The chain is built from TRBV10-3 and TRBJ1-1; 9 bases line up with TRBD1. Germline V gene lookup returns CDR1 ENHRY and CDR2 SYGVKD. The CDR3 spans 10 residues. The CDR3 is CLQGATEAFF. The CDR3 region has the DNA TGTTTACAGGGGGCGACTGAAGCTTTCTTT.

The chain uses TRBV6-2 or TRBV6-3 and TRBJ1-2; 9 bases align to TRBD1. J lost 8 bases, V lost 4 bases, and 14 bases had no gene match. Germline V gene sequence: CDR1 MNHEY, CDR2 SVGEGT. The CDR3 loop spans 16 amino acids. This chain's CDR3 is CASSSPYSTGGRGYTF. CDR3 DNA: TGTGCCAGCAGTTCTCCGTACTCTACAGGGGGCCGAGGCTACACCTTC.

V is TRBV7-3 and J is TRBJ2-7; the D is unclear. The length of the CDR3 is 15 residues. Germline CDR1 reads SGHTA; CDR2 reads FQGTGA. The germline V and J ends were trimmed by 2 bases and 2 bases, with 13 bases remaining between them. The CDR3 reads CASSLSAGAAYEQYF. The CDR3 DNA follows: TGTGCCAGCAGCTTATCGGCTGGTGCGGCCTACGAGCAGTACTTC.

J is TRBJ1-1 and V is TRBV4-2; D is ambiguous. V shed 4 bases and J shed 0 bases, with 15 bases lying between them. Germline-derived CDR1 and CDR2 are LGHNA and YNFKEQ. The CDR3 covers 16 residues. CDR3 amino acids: CASSPEGRAMNTEAFF. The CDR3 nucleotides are TGTGCCAGCAGCCCAGAGGGCAGAGCCATGAACACTGAAGCTTTCTTT.

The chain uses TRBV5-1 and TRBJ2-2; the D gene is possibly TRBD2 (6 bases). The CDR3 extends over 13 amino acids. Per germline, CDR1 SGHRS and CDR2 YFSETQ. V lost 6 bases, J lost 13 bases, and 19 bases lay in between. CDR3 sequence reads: CASIGPTAEGLFF. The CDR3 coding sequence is TGCGCCAGCATCGGCCCGACAGCGGAGGGGCTGTTTTTT.

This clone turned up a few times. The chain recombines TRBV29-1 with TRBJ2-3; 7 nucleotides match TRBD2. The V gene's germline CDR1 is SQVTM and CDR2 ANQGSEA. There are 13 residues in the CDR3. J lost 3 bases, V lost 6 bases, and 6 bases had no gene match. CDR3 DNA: TGCAGCGTCGGAGCGGGGCAAACAGATACGCAGTATTTT. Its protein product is CSVGAGQTDTQYF.

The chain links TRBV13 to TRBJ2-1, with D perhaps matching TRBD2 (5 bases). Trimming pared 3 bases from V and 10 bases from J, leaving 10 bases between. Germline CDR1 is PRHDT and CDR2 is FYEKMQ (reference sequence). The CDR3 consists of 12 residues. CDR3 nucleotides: TGTGCCAGCAGCTTTCGAGGGCTCGAGCAGTTCTTC. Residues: CASSFRGLEQFF. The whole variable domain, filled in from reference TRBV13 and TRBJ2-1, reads AAGVIQSPRHLIKEKRETATLKCYPIPRHDTVYWYQQGPGQDPQFLISFYEKMQSDKGSIPDRFSAQQFSDYHSELNMSSLELGDSALYFCASSFRGLEQFFGPGTRLTVL.

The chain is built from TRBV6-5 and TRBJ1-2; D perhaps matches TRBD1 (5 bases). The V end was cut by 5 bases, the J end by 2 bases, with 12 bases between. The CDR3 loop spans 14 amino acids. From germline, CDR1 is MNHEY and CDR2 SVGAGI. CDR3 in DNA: TGTGCCAGCAGTCCCAGGGTGACGAACTATGGCTACACCTTC. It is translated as CASSPRVTNYGYTF.

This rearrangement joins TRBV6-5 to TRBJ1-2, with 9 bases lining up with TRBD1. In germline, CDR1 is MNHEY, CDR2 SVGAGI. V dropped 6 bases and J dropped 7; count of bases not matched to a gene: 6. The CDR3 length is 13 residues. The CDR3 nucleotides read TGTGCCAGCAGAGGACAGGGGTTCCCTGGCTACACCTTC. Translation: CASRGQGFPGYTF.

The CDR3, as DNA: TGTGCCAGCAGTCCGGGGTGGATGAACACTGAAGCTTTCTTT. Its protein is CASSPGWMNTEAFF. V gene TRBV11-1 combines with J gene TRBJ1-1; D not resolved. The V end lost 6 bases, the J end lost 0 bases, and 11 bases lay between the germline ends. CDR3 length: 14 residues. The germline gives CDR1 SGHAT, CDR2 FQDESV (reference sequence).

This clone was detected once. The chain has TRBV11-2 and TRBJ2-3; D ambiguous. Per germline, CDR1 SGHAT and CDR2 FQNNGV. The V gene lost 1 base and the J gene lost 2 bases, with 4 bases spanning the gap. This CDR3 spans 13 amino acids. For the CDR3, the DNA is TGTGCCAGCAGCTTAGCCTTCACAGATACGCAGTATTTT. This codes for CASSLAFTDTQYF.

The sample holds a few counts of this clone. CDR3 loop: CASSQRPSLGARGTDTQYF. CDR3 nucleotides: TGTGCCAGCAGTCAACGACCCTCCTTGGGGGCTCGAGGCACAGATACGCAGTATTTT. V gene TRBV6-2 or TRBV6-3 combines with J gene TRBJ2-3, with D perhaps matching TRBD1 (6 bases). V gave up 5 bases and J gave up 1 base, with 25 bases separating them. Germline V lookup: CDR1 MNHEY, CDR2 SVGEGT. CDR3 size: 19 residues.

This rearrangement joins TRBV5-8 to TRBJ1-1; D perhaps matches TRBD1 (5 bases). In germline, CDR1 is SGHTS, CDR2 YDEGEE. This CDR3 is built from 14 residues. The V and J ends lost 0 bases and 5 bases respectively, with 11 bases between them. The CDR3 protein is CASSLGWRGTEAFF. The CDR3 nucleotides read TGTGCCAGCAGCTTGGGGTGGCGGGGGACTGAAGCTTTCTTT.

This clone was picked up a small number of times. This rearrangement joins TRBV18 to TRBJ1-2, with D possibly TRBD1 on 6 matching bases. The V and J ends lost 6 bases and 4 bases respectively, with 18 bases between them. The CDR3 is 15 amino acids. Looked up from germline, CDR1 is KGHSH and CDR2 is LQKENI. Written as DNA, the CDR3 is TGTGCCAGCTCCAGAGGACAGCGAGACGTCTATGGCTACACCTTC. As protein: CASSRGQRDVYGYTF.

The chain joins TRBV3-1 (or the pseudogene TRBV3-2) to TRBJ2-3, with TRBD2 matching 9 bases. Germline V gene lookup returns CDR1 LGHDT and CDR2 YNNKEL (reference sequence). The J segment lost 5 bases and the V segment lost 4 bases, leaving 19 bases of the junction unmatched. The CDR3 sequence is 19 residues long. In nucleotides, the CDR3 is TGTGCCAGCAGCCCAACCTCCCCATGGGCGGGGGGGCCGGTAGATACGCAGTATTTT. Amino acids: CASSPTSPWAGGPVDTQYF.

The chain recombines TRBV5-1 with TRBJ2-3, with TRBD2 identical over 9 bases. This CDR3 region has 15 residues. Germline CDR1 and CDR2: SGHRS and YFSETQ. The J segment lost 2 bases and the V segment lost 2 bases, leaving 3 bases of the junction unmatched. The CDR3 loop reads CASSFGGGATDTQYF. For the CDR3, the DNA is TGCGCCAGCAGCTTCGGCGGGGGGGCCACAGATACGCAGTATTTT.

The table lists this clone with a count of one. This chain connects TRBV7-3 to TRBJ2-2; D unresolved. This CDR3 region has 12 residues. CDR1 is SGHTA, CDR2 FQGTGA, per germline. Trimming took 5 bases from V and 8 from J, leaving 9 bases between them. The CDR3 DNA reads TGTGCCAGCAGCCTTAGCAGAGGGGAGCTGTTTTTT. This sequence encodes CASSLSRGELFF.